This T cell receptor beta chain stems from a study of cytomegalovirus exposure and HLA in healthy donors. The PCR contained 60 Vbeta and 13 Jbeta primers. Sequencing used immunoSEQ multiplex PCR; TCRdb keeps in-frame clones, though not all of them. The sample holds roughly 140,000 clones, roughly 80% seen once. The V and J ends lost 6 bases and 2 bases respectively, with 11 bases between them. The length of the CDR3 is 15 residues. Germline values: CDR1 SGHVS, CDR2 FNYEAQ. For this clone: Its target is unknown.

Study outcomes and limitations: Most TCR beta V segments were productive about 87% or about 30% of the time in an earlier analysis. Most CMV-associated TCR beta chains appeared HLA-restricted in a later analysis.

Healthy people donating bone marrow made up the donors. The chain has TRBV7-6 and TRBJ2-6, with D perhaps matching TRBD1 (5 bases). Sequenced: PBMCs. The sequence derives from a female donor in good health and CMV-seronegative. The CDR3, as DNA: TGTGCCAGCAGACCTAGGGGAACTGGGGCCAACGTCCTGACTTTC. It yields the protein CASRPRGTGANVLTF.